This T cell receptor beta chain was observed in a study of blood T cells in healthy people across ages. Notes on the study in general: TCR beta diversity, measured per million T cells, fell in a roughly linear way with age.

Using a J-beta primer mix together with a sample-barcoded 5' primer, a second PCR was run for about 7 to 12 cycles. TCRdb analysed the 5' RACE reads with MiXCR anew, one entry per CDR3 protein. The profile covers fewer than 900,000 distinct CDR3 sequences, with roughly 49% appearing a single time and around 32% taken by the ten largest. Germline V lookup: CDR1 SQVTM, CDR2 ANQGSEA. The CDR3 contains 16 residues. Comment on this clonotype: Its antigen is currently unknown. Germline and junction disagree at one end, which may indicate a read error.

The chain links TRBV29-1 to TRBJ2-3; 9 nucleotides match TRBD1. The TCR comes from a woman aged 55-75 years in good health. Specimen: blood. The CDR3 DNA sequence: TGCAACGTTGAACCGGGACAGGGTAGGATCACAGATACGCAGTATTTT. Protein: CNVEPGQGRITDTQYF.